The following is a T cell receptor beta chain sequence with its context. It lacks a known antigen. This sample is drawn from a study of CXCR3-negative and CXCR3-positive naive CD8 T cells (dated by TCRdb to the late 2010s). Background on the whole study: In total, approximately 130 million TRB reads were obtained, or roughly 1.5 +/- 0.3 million reads per library. Diversity and physicochemical repertoire analyses covered roughly eleven donors pooled from two independent experiments. The TRBV-TRBJ cluster analysis covered naive subsets from 5 donors and memory cells from 3 donors. What the research found in general, with its limitations: Similar TRBV-TRBJ usage was shown by naive CXCR3-negative and CXCR3-positive cells from the same donor, whereas distinct patterns were shown by memory cells. Repertoire diversity was comparably high in both naive subsets but much lower in memory CD8+ T cells. Because CXCR3 expression was partially decreased after cryopreservation, freshly isolated PBMCs were used for most assays. Because surface CD5, which is linked to self-reactivity in mice, was comparable between the naive subsets, TCR interaction strength was also inferred from TRB CDR3 physicochemical properties.

Instrument used: NextSeq 550. The Human TCR Profiling Kit (MiLaboratory) was used to prepare UMI-labeled 5' RACE TRB cDNA libraries. The full amount of extracted RNA was used for cDNA synthesis, and the full amount of resulting cDNA was used for PCR amplification. Libraries were prepared in parallel with an identical number of PCR cycles. On the authors' methods: MIGEC and MiXCR extracted about 53,000 +/- 10,000 unique UMI-labeled TRB cDNA molecules per library, requiring at least two reads per UMI. On average, each library contained 40,000 +/- 10,000 functional in-frame TRB CDR3 nucleotide clonotypes without stop codons. After downsampling to 5000 UMI-labeled TRB molecules per sample, diversity metrics, including normalized Shannon-Wiener and Chao1, were computed in VDJtools. For the central five CDR3 residues, VDJtools calculated physicochemical properties weighted by clonotype size, namely interaction energy, strength, volume and Kidera factor 4. The reads underwent TCRdb reprocessing, giving one record for each CDR3 protein sequence and no DNA. Clone size and V and J calls follow TCRdb, not the original study. The table for this sample shows under 70,000 distinct CDR3 sequences. 20% to 25% of the sample is in the top ten clones.

For each CD8+ T cell subset, flow sorting was done in triplicate, and roughly 310,000 cells per subset went directly into RLT lysis buffer. Standard density gradient centrifugation was used to isolate peripheral blood mononuclear cells from buffy coats. Total RNA was extracted from sorted cells using an RNeasy Mini Kit. The CDR3 measures 15 amino acids from cysteine to phenylalanine. Only the protein is on record. Looking up the germline V gene yields CDR1 SGHTA and CDR2 FQGNSA. The rearranged chain carries TRBV7-2 and TRBJ1-1; TCRdb designates TRBD1, a call that cannot be tested without DNA. This TCR came from a human donor in good health. Some clones in this sample may be carry-over from other donors' samples. The sequencing sample was made of memory CD8+ T cells from blood. This sample's cell subset or site label indicates: conventional CD8+ memory T cells (TMEM), sorted as controls. For the CDR3, the sequence is CASSLGAGADTEAFF.